This TCR beta chain originates from a study of blood T cell repertoires in COVID-19. At the level of the study: Spain, Italy and the United States supplied samples that represented acute and convalescent COVID-19.

The V end was cut by 4 bases, the J end by 5 bases, with 13 bases between. The CDR3 has 13 residues. Germline V gives CDR1 SGHNT, CDR2 YYREEE (reference sequence). The assay was immunoSEQ multiplex PCR, and TCRdb's table has in-frame clones only and misses some. The repertoire has roughly 400,000 clones, roughly nine tenths of them found once; the top ten carry 1.5% to 2%. The cohort comprised adults aged roughly 18 to 90 years residing in approximately 22 US areas. Assignments of participants to cohorts depended upon their own reported clinical history. This TCR was sampled from a woman aged 30 to 39 who had recovered from COVID-19. The chain recombines TRBV5-4 with TRBJ2-7, with D perhaps TRBD1 (6 bases). Sample: PBMCs or T cells enriched from blood (not recorded which). The CDR3 nucleotides read TGTGCCAGCAGCCCGATGGACAGAAACGAGCAGTACTTC. Translated: CASSPMDRNEQYF.